This T cell receptor (beta chain) was found in a study of PD-1 blockade in classical Hodgkin lymphoma. Brentuximab vedotin exposure varied, and every patient relapsed after autologous stem cell transplantation. This clone was counted between two and nine times. The table came from immunoSEQ multiplex PCR; TCRdb's copy has only in-frame clones and leaves some out. In the table there are around 26,000 clones, roughly three quarters of which are singletons. This specimen consisted of peripheral blood mononuclear cells (PBMCs), obtained at baseline. The origin of this receptor is a human donor with classical Hodgkin lymphoma.

The CDR3 nucleotides read TGTGCCAGCTCGACACGCTACCTTACCGGGGGAGGGGGTAGAGAGGGAGAGACCCAGTACTTC. Its protein product is CASSTRYLTGGGGREGETQYF. The V call is TRBV28, the J call TRBJ2-5, with D tentatively TRBD2 (7 bases). V was pared by 8 bases and J by 4 bases, with 38 bases between. Germline V lookup: CDR1 MDHEN, CDR2 SYDVKM. This CDR3 region has 21 residues.